These T cell receptor beta chains were read from a single sample in a study of spatial heterogeneity in lung cancer. TCRdb analysed the 5' RACE reads with MiXCR anew, one entry per CDR3 protein. The sample holds around 74,000 distinct CDR3 sequences, roughly 13% seen once. The specimen comprised PBMCs, sampled at surgery. All receptors derive from a male donor with early-stage non-small cell lung cancer. CDR3s include the opening cysteine and the closing phenylalanine or tryptophan. D genes are given only for firm matches. Size tells how often a clone was seen (once, few, many) or the class of an expanded clone, and some rows leave it out.

J,V,D,size,DNA,CDR3
TRBJ1-6,TRBV20-1,TRBD1,-,TGCAGTGCTCTACAGGGGATCCTCAATTCACCCCTCCACTTT,CSALQGILNSPLHF
TRBJ1-4,TRBV30,-,-,TGTGCCTGGAGTAGGACAGCAACTAATGAAAAACTGTTTTTT,CAWSRTATNEKLFF
TRBJ2-1,TRBV5-4,-,-,TGTGCCAGCAGCTTGGGGGACTTAAACTACAATGAGCAGTTCTTC,CASSLGDLNYNEQFF
TRBJ2-7,TRBV4-1,-,medium-sized,TGCGCCAGCAGCCAAAGAAAAGGGTCCTACGAGCAGTACTTC,CASSQRKGSYEQYF
TRBJ1-3,TRBV10-3,-,few,TGTGCCATCAGTGAGTCCCTGACCGGCTCTGGAAACACCATATATTTT,CAISESLTGSGNTIYF
TRBJ2-6,TRBV6-2/TRBV6-3,-,few,TGTGCCAGCAGTTACCCCGGCCTCCCTGGGGCCAACGTCCTGACTTTC,CASSYPGLPGANVLTF
TRBJ1-4,TRBV25-1,-,-,TGTGCCAGCAGTGAATTAGGAAGGGATGAAAAACTGTTTTTT,CASSELGRDEKLFF
TRBJ1-2,TRBV9,-,-,TGTGCCAGCAGCTCCAGCTCAGGGGCAAGTGGCTACACCTTC,CASSSSSGASGYTF
TRBJ2-2,TRBV7-2,-,few,TGTGCCAGCAGACAGTCGGCCGGTCACACCGGGGAGCTGTTTTTT,CASRQSAGHTGELFF
TRBJ2-5,TRBV19,-,-,TGTGCCAGTAGCTCTCGGGGTTGGGAGCCAACCCAGTACTTC,CASSSRGWEPTQYF
TRBJ1-2,TRBV18,-,few,TGTGCCAGCTCACCACCATACGACTATGGCTACACCTTC,CASSPPYDYGYTF
TRBJ1-1,TRBV5-1,-,few,TGCGCCAATTTTAGGGGGAACACTGAAGCTTTCTTT,CANFRGNTEAFF
TRBJ2-3,TRBV21-1,-,many,TGTGCCAGCAGCAAATACCGTGTGAGGACGGGACGGTTCACAGATACGCAGTATTTT,CASSKYRVRTGRFTDTQYF
TRBJ2-1,TRBV6-1,-,-,TGTGCCAGCATCGAAGCCGGGGTACGGTTTGGAGATGAGCAGTTCTTC,CASIEAGVRFGDEQFF
TRBJ2-2,TRBV3-1,-,few,TGTGCCAGCAGCCAGATAGAACGGGAGCTGTTTTTT,CASSQIERELFF
TRBJ2-4,TRBV9,-,many,TGTGCCAGCAGCTCCCAAGGGGGGTTTGCCAAAAACATTCAGTACTTC,CASSSQGGFAKNIQYF
TRBJ1-2,TRBV12-5,-,few,TGTGCTAGTGGCCCCCCGAGAGACTATGGCTACACCTTC,CASGPPRDYGYTF
TRBJ2-7,TRBV9,-,few,TGTGCCAGCAGCGTTACCGGGACCGATTACGAGCAGTACTTC,CASSVTGTDYEQYF
TRBJ1-5,TRBV20-1,-,few,TGCAGTGCTAGAACCGGGGAGGGCGGCAATCAGCCCCAGCATTTT,CSARTGEGGNQPQHF
TRBJ2-1,TRBV11-1,-,few,TGTGCCAGCAGCTTAGACCAGCGCGTCAGCAATGAGCAGTTCTTC,CASSLDQRVSNEQFF
TRBJ1-2,TRBV20-1,-,-,TGCAGTGCTGGGACTCGGGGCTACACCTTC,CSAGTRGYTF
TRBJ2-7,TRBV19,-,few,TGTGCCAGTAGTATTCCGGGATACGAGCAGTACTTC,CASSIPGYEQYF
TRBJ2-1,TRBV7-2,-,-,TGTGCCAGCAGCTCCCCCCGGGACTTTCCCTACAATGAGCAGTTCTTC,CASSSPRDFPYNEQFF
TRBJ1-1,TRBV5-1,TRBD1,few,TGCGCCAGCAGCGGGGACAGGGCAGCGAACACTGAAGCTTTCTTT,CASSGDRAANTEAFF
TRBJ1-3,TRBV4-1,-,many,TGCGCCAGCAGCCAAGAGAAAAAGGGAAACACCATATATTTT,CASSQEKKGNTIYF
TRBJ1-6,TRBV3-1,-,few,TGTGCCAGCAGCCAAGTGCTTGACCGTTCCAGGGCCCTCCACTTT,CASSQVLDRSRALHF
TRBJ1-6,TRBV27,-,-,TGTGCCAGCAGCCTAGGGTTGAGTAATTCACCCCTCCACTTT,CASSLGLSNSPLHF
TRBJ1-3,TRBV20-1,-,few,TGCAGTGCTAGGACTCAGGGGAACACCATATATTTT,CSARTQGNTIYF
TRBJ2-5,TRBV29-1,-,many,TGCAGCGTGACATGGGGAGAGACCCAGTACTTC,CSVTWGETQYF
TRBJ1-1,TRBV5-1,TRBD1,few,TGCGCCAGCAGCTTGGCCACTCTCGGACAGGGCACTGAAGCTTTCTTT,CASSLATLGQGTEAFF
TRBJ2-3,TRBV7-2,-,-,TGTGCCAGCAGCTTAGCGGGGAGAGATACGCAGTATTTT,CASSLAGRDTQYF
TRBJ2-3,TRBV11-2,TRBD2,many,TGTGCCAGCAGTTCTTCCGGGACTAGTGGGGCTAGCACAGATACGCAGTATTTT,CASSSSGTSGASTDTQYF
TRBJ1-1,TRBV6-2/TRBV6-3,-,few,TGTGCCAGCAGTTCAGGGATGGGGAACACTGAAGCTTTCTTT,CASSSGMGNTEAFF
TRBJ1-1,TRBV3-1,-,-,TGTGCCAGCAGCCAAGAGGCAGGAACGGGCACTGAAGCTTTCTTT,CASSQEAGTGTEAFF
TRBJ1-1,TRBV7-9,-,few,TGTGCCAGCAGCCGGGGGGTGAGTGAAGCTTTCTTT,CASSRGVSEAFF
TRBJ1-1,TRBV7-2,-,-,TGTGCCAGCAGCTTAGGGGTGGGCACTGAAGCTTTCTTT,CASSLGVGTEAFF
TRBJ1-1,TRBV6-6,-,-,TGTGCCAGCAGTCCACAGAGTACTGAAGCTTTCTTT,CASSPQSTEAFF
TRBJ1-1,TRBV12-5,-,-,TGTGCTAGTGGTTTGGTACGGGGGCCTGAAGCTTTCTTT,CASGLVRGPEAFF
TRBJ2-3,TRBV3-1,-,many,TGTGCCAGCAGCCAAGGATCGGAGCAACCCCATACGCAGTATTTT,CASSQGSEQPHTQYF
TRBJ2-7,TRBV2,-,-,TGTGCCAGCAGTAGACAGGACGAGCAGTACTTC,CASSRQDEQYF
TRBJ2-6,TRBV19,TRBD1,few,TGTGCCAGTAGTATACTGGGGACAGGGAAATCTGGGGCCAACGTCCTGACTTTC,CASSILGTGKSGANVLTF
TRBJ2-5,TRBV12-3/TRBV12-4,TRBD2,-,TGTGCCAGCACCCCAACAGCGGCGCGGGAGGTGGAGACCCAGTACTTC,CASTPTAAREVETQYF